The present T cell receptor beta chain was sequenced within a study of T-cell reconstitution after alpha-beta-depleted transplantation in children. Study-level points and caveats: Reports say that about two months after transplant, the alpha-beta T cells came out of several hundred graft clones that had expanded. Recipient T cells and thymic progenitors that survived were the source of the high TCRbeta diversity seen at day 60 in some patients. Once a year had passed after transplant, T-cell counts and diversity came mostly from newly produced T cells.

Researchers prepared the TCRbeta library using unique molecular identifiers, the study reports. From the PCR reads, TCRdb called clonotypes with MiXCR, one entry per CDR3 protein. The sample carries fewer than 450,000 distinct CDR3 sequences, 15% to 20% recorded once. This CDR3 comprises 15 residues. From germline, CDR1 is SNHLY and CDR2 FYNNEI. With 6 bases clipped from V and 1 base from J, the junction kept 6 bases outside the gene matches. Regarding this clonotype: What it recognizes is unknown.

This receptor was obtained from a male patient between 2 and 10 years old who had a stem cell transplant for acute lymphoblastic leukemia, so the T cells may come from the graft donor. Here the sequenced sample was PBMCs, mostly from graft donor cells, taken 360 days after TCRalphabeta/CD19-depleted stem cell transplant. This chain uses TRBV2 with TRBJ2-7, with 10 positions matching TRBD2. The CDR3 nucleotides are TGTGCCAGCAGCGTACTAGCGGGGCAATCCTACGAGCAGTACTTC. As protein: CASSVLAGQSYEQYF.